These 30 T cell receptor beta chains were sequenced from one sample in a study of breast tumors, draining lymph nodes, adjacent tissues. A single record per CDR3 protein comes from TCRdb applying MiXCR to the multiplex PCR reads. The table lists about 180,000 distinct CDR3 sequences, more than 25% of them singletons. Samples came from axillary lymph nodes draining the breast cancer. Sequenced material: axillary lymph node tissue. These receptors were obtained from a female donor with breast cancer. Some clones in this sample may be carry-over from other donors' samples.

Ten or more counts support this clonotype. The chain links TRBV12-3 or TRBV12-4 to TRBJ1-6, with D possibly matching TRBD1 (6 bases). V lost 6 bases, J lost 4 bases, and 10 bases lay in between. The length of the CDR3 is 14 residues. Written as DNA, the CDR3 is TGTGCCAGCAGCCTACAGGGTTATAATTCACCCCTCCACTTT. It yields the protein CASSLQGYNSPLHF.

This clonotype was recorded many times. J is TRBJ1-2 and V is TRBV28; no clear D gene. Trimming removed 5 bases at V and 8 bases at J, with 12 bases between. Germline V gene sequence: CDR1 MDHEN, CDR2 SYDVKM. This CDR3 comprises 12 residues. CDR3 sequence reads: CASSLGAKGYTF. CDR3 DNA sequence: TGTGCCAGCAGTCTGGGAGCGAAAGGCTACACCTTC.

This clonotype was observed at least ten times. This may stem from a read error, because a much larger clone lies one nucleotide away. The chain joins TRBV7-9 to TRBJ2-5; 8 bases match TRBD1. The CDR3 covers 15 residues. The germline gives CDR1 SEHNR, CDR2 FQNEAQ (reference sequence). The CDR3 loop is CASSARTGFRETQHF. CDR3 sequence (DNA): TGTGCCAGCAGCGCCAGGACAGGGTTTCGAGAGACCCAGCACTTC.

J is TRBJ1-5 and V is TRBV2; TRBD1 agrees at 8 bases. Germline V gene data show CDR1 as SNHLY and CDR2 as FYNNEI. This CDR3 region has 16 residues. The CDR3 region has the DNA TGTGCTAGGGGGAGACAGGGGAGATCAATCAATCAGCCCCAGCATTTT. Encoded protein: CARGRQGRSINQPQHF.

The rearrangement uses TRBV6-2 or TRBV6-3 and TRBJ2-7; D is unclear. This CDR3 is built from 15 residues. Per germline, CDR1 MNHEY and CDR2 SVGEGT. V dropped 4 bases and J dropped 5 bases, with 18 bases sitting between them. The CDR3 DNA follows: TGTGCCAGCAGTTCCTCGCTCGAAATTGGCGACGAGCAGTACTTC. It yields the protein CASSSSLEIGDEQYF.

This clonotype showed up many times. The V gene is TRBV7-9, the J gene TRBJ2-3; tentative D call: TRBD2 (6 bases). This CDR3 is 15 amino acids long. Trimming left V 5 bases short and J 4 bases short, with 16 bases between. The V gene's germline CDR1 is SEHNR and CDR2 FQNEAQ (reference sequence). The CDR3 region is CASSPPSGQSDTQYF. CDR3 in DNA: TGTGCCAGCAGCCCCCCCAGCGGGCAGTCAGATACGCAGTATTTT.

This clonotype was observed a handful of times. This chain uses TRBV27 with TRBJ2-7; the D gene is possibly TRBD1 (6 bases). The V end was cut by 1 base, the J end by 6 bases, with 16 bases between. Per germline, CDR1 MNHEY and CDR2 SMNVEV (reference sequence). This CDR3 contains 15 residues. CDR3 residues: CASSLLKGVKVEQYF. CDR3 coding DNA: TGTGCCAGCAGTTTATTAAAGGGGGTAAAGGTCGAGCAGTACTTC.

With regard to this clonotype: The germline gene is not matched at one end of the junction; a read error may be the cause. The chain carries TRBV7-3 and TRBJ2-7; tentatively, D is TRBD1 (6 bases). The germline CDR1 and CDR2 sequences are SGHTA and FQGTGA. The CDR3 runs to 16 residues. For the CDR3, the DNA is TGTGCCGGCAGACTTGGGGTCCCGGGGTTGTGGGACAAGCAGTACTTC. This translates into CAGRLGVPGLWDKQYF.

This clonotype was seen many times. The V call is TRBV20-1, the J call TRBJ1-3; D unclear. Per germline, CDR1 DFQATT and CDR2 SNEGSKA (reference sequence). The CDR3 has 15 residues. Trimming shortened V by 4 bases and J by 4 bases, and 17 bases separated the two germline ends. CDR3 sequence (DNA): TGCAGTGCTACACCAAGGACGGAGGAAGGAAACACCATATATTTT. Protein sequence: CSATPRTEEGNTIYF.

This clonotype was counted many times. The genes are TRBV29-1 and TRBJ1-1; tentative D call: TRBD1 (6 bases). Germline-derived CDR1 and CDR2 are SQVTM and ANQGSEA. V was trimmed by 6 bases and J by 11 bases, leaving 16 bases between them. This CDR3 spans 11 amino acids. The CDR3 protein is CSVATGFEAFF. The CDR3 DNA reads TGCAGCGTCGCGACAGGATTTGAGGCTTTCTTT.

There are a few counts of this clonotype. Being one base from a much bigger clone, this may be a read error. CDR3 bases: TGTGCCAGCAGCTTGGGAGGGACTAGTAATGAAAACCTGTTTTTT. Its translation is CASSLGGTSNENLFF. V is TRBV5-8 and J is TRBJ1-4, with D possibly TRBD1 on 5 matching bases. The germline CDR1 and CDR2 sequences are SGHTS and YDEGEE. The CDR3 spans 15 residues.

This clonotype has more than one count but fewer than ten. The chain recombines TRBV6-1 with TRBJ2-1; TRBD2 might be the D (7 bases). V lost 1 base and J lost 4, with 14 bases in between. This CDR3 contains 16 residues. The germline gives CDR1 MNHNS, CDR2 SASEGT. The CDR3 reads CASSEDLRGGYNEQFF. The CDR3 nucleotides read TGTGCCAGCAGTGAAGATTTGAGGGGGGGGTACAATGAGCAGTTCTTC.

With respect to this clonotype: The junction shows a germline mismatch at one end, possibly a read error. The chain employs TRBV11-2 and TRBJ1-5; D is uncertain. The germline gives CDR1 SGHAT, CDR2 FQNNGV. This CDR3 region has 11 residues. For the CDR3, the DNA is TGTGCCAGCAGCTTAGGTCAGCCCCCGCATTTT. It is translated as CASSLGQPPHF.

The rearrangement uses TRBV29-1 and TRBJ1-2, with D tentatively TRBD1 (6 bases). This CDR3 is 14 amino acids long. Deletions cut 7 bases from V and 3 bases from J, with 18 bases between. Germline-derived CDR1 and CDR2 are SQVTM and ANQGSEA. The CDR3 reads CSAERGDKDYGYTF. DNA of the CDR3: TGCAGCGCCGAGCGGGGGGACAAGGACTATGGCTACACCTTC.

This clonotype has a count of ten or more. The chain is built from TRBV6-1 and TRBJ1-4; TRBD1 matches at 7 bases. There are 15 residues in the CDR3. From germline, CDR1 is MNHNS and CDR2 SASEGT. V dropped 2 bases and J dropped 8; count of bases not matched to a gene: 8. The CDR3 nucleotides are TGTGCCAGCAGTGAAATAAACAGGGGAGGAGAAAAACTGTTTTTT. Amino acids: CASSEINRGGEKLFF.

This clonotype was counted ten times or more. The chain combines TRBV24-1 with TRBJ2-7, with D perhaps TRBD2 (7 bases). The germline V and J ends were trimmed by 0 bases and 2 bases, with 25 bases remaining between them. CDR3 length: 20 amino acids. Per the germline V gene, CDR1 is KGHDR and CDR2 is SFDVKD. The CDR3 DNA reads TGTGCCACCAGTGATTTGTCGCAGGGGTCGTGTCGGGAGGCGACCTACGAGCAGTACTTC. It yields the protein CATSDLSQGSCREATYEQYF.

This clonotype was recorded many times. This chain connects TRBV19 to TRBJ1-5; D not resolved. CDR3 length: 15 residues. CDR1 and CDR2 from the germline V gene are LNHDA and SQIVND (reference sequence). Trimming shortened V by 2 bases and J by 4 bases, and 12 bases separated the two germline ends. The CDR3 nucleotides are TGTGCCAGTAGTATAAAGCACACTCGTAATCAGCCCCAGCATTTT. This sequence encodes CASSIKHTRNQPQHF.

V usage is TRBV12-3 or TRBV12-4 and J usage is TRBJ2-7, with 8 bases fitting TRBD1. The CDR3 covers 14 residues. J lost 4 bases, V lost 5 bases, and 7 bases had no gene match. Written as DNA, the CDR3 is TGTGCCAGCAGTCACCGGGACAGGAGATACGAGCAGTACTTC. It is translated as CASSHRDRRYEQYF.

This clonotype was detected many times. The chain links TRBV6-6 to TRBJ2-1, with D maybe TRBD2 (6 bases). The CDR3 length is 15 residues. Per the germline V gene, CDR1 is MNHNY and CDR2 is SVGAGI (reference sequence). The V and J ends lost 2 bases and 4 bases respectively, with 12 bases between them. CDR3 nucleotide sequence: TGTGCCAGCAGTTACCCCCGGGACTTATACAATGAGCAGTTCTTC. Amino acid sequence: CASSYPRDLYNEQFF.

This clonotype came up many times. The gene calls are TRBV19 and TRBJ1-2; D gene uncertain. This CDR3 spans 12 amino acids. Germline V CDR1 and CDR2: LNHDA, SQIVND (reference sequence). V was trimmed by 3 bases and J by 6 bases, leaving 8 bases between them. The CDR3 protein is CASSMMGNGYTF. Here the CDR3 DNA reads TGTGCCAGTAGTATGATGGGGAATGGCTACACCTTC.

Note on this clonotype: This may be a read error: a much more frequent sequence differs by one nucleotide. The chain employs TRBV6-5 and TRBJ2-2, with D perhaps TRBD1 or TRBD2 (5 bases each). The CDR3 length is 12 residues. CDR1 and CDR2 from the germline V gene are MNHEY and SVGAGI. The CDR3 loop reads CASSRLAGGLFF. For the CDR3, the DNA is TGTGCCAGCAGCCGCCTGGCTGGGGGGCTGTTTTTT.

The sample holds many counts of this clonotype. The chain recombines TRBV10-1 with TRBJ2-1, with a possible D match to TRBD2 (5 bases). The CDR3 has 11 amino acids. Germline-derived CDR1 and CDR2 are WNHNN and SYGVQD (reference sequence). V gave up 3 bases and J gave up 9 bases, with 6 bases separating them. The CDR3 loop is CASSDGIEQFF. CDR3 sequence (DNA): TGCGCCAGCAGTGACGGGATTGAGCAGTTCTTC.

This clonotype was observed a few times. This clone may be a read error of a much larger clone one base away. V and J are TRBV6-1 and TRBJ2-5; D not certain. Germline V gene sequence: CDR1 MNHNS, CDR2 SASEGT. The CDR3 is made up of 13 amino acids. Trimming pared 6 bases from V and 4 bases from J, leaving 12 bases between. CDR3: CASRRSFGETQYF. The CDR3 bases are TGTGCCAGCAGGCGGTCCTTCGGAGAGACCCAGTACTTC.

This clonotype was counted ten times or more. The chain is built from TRBV30 and TRBJ2-7; D not resolved. V shed 2 bases and J shed 5 bases, with 16 bases lying between them. The CDR3 spans 14 residues. In germline, CDR1 is GTSNPN, CDR2 SVGIG (reference sequence). CDR3 in amino acids: CAWSKVGILDEQYF. In DNA form, the CDR3 reads TGTGCCTGGAGTAAAGTAGGCATACTGGACGAGCAGTACTTC. The complete variable domain, with remaining parts taken from reference TRBV30 and TRBJ2-7, reads SQTIHQWPATLVQPVGSPLSLECTVEGTSNPNLYWYRQAAGRGLQLLFYSVGIGQISSEVPQNLSASRPQDRQFILSSKKLLLSDSGFYLCAWSKVGILDEQYFGPGTRLTVT.

Concerning this clonotype itself: Since the CDR3 does not end with the conserved phenylalanine or tryptophan, this likely comes from a read error. The DNA is left out, because the CDR3 cannot be placed on it with certainty; the CDR3 is given as TCRdb lists it. CDR3 amino acids: CSAARQANT. The J gene is TRBJ1-3, the V gene TRBV20-1; the D segment call TRBD1 is taken from the table without a DNA check. Germline assignment: CDR1 DFQATT and CDR2 SNEGSKA (reference sequence). A total of 9 residues make up the CDR3, ends included.

The chain carries TRBV6-6 and TRBJ1-1, with no clear D. The CDR3 runs 15 residues. Germline-derived CDR1 and CDR2 are MNHNY and SVGAGI (reference sequence). The V gene lost 5 bases and the J gene lost 1 base, with 14 bases spanning the gap. CDR3 nucleotide sequence: TGTGCCAGCAGTCCACGCCCGGGGTCGAACACTGAAGCTTTCTTT. Protein: CASSPRPGSNTEAFF.

This chain links TRBV6-1 with TRBJ2-7; no definite D call. The length of the CDR3 is 13 residues. Trimming took off 5 bases at V and 2 bases at J, with 10 bases between the two ends. Germline lookup yields CDR1 MNHNS and CDR2 SASEGT. The CDR3 nucleotides are TGTGCCAGCAGTCAACAGAGTACCTACGAGCAGTACTTC. This encodes CASSQQSTYEQYF.

Regarding this clonotype: No conserved phenylalanine or tryptophan is present at the end of the CDR3, so a read error is the likely explanation. J is TRBJ2-1 and V is TRBV20-1, with TRBD2 matching 10 bases. V lost 1 base, J lost 9 bases, and 6 bases stayed unmatched. The CDR3 has 14 residues. Germline V CDR1 and CDR2: DFQATT, SNEGSKA (reference sequence). The CDR3 spells CSARGLAGVGEQFL. The CDR3 coding sequence is TGCAGTGCTAGAGGGCTAGCGGGGGTCGGTGAGCAGTTCCTC.

This clonotype has at least ten counts. The CDR3 DNA follows: TGTGCCTGGAGTGTTAACGGGGGCTTCTATGGCTACACCTTC. Amino acids: CAWSVNGGFYGYTF. The rearrangement links TRBV30 to TRBJ1-2, with D perhaps TRBD1 (6 bases). The germline CDR1 and CDR2 sequences are GTSNPN and SVGIG (reference sequence). Trimming took off 0 bases at V and 4 bases at J, with 12 bases between the two ends. This CDR3 has 14 amino acids.

This clonotype was counted at least ten times. The rearrangement uses TRBV2 and TRBJ1-2; 7 bases match TRBD1. Germline assignment: CDR1 SNHLY and CDR2 FYNNEI. This CDR3 has 15 residues. V lost 6 bases, J lost 0 bases, and 7 bases stayed unmatched. The CDR3 DNA reads TGTGCCAGCAGGCAAACAGGGGCGCCTAACTATGGCTACACCTTC. This translates into CASRQTGAPNYGYTF. Full variable domain (rest looked up from reference TRBV2 and TRBJ1-2): EPEVTQTPSHQVTQMGQEVILRCVPISNHLYFYWYRQILGQKVEFLVSFYNNEISEKSEIFDDQFSVERPDGSNFTLKIRSTKLEDSAMYFCASRQTGAPNYGYTFGSGTRLTVV.